The 21 T cell receptor beta chains reported below all come from one sample, sequenced in a study of PD-1 blockade in classical Hodgkin lymphoma (TCRdb year 2020). The label giving this sample's time point can be read as: cycle 4 day 1 (C4D1), after 5 to 7 weeks of nivolumab. Every trial patient had relapsed after autologous stem cell transplantation, and cohorts A, B and C differed in prior brentuximab vedotin exposure. The method was the immunoSEQ multiplex PCR assay. TCRdb carries this immuneACCESS record with in-frame sequences only. Its versions omit some clonotypes, under half of them owing to an unresolved V gene in the studies checked, with the rest unexplained. The sample yields 25,000 to 35,000 clones; over 75% were counted once. Under 20% of the sample comes from the top ten. The sample here was peripheral blood mononuclear cells (PBMCs), taken before the fourth cycle of nivolumab. The receptors here all came from a human donor with classical Hodgkin lymphoma.

The chain is built from TRBV30 and TRBJ1-5; tentative D call: TRBD1 (5 bases). This CDR3 has 13 residues. V lost 0 bases, J lost 2 bases, and 5 bases lay in between. Germline V gene data show CDR1 as GTSNPN and CDR2 as SVGIG (reference sequence). The CDR3, as DNA: TGTGCCTGGAGTGTACAGGGCAATCAGCCCCAGCATTTT. It codes for CAWSVQGNQPQHF.

The rearrangement joins TRBV6-1 to TRBJ1-5, with no clear D. Germline CDR1 MNHNS, CDR2 SASEGT. Trimming removed 0 bases from V and 5 bases from J, with 11 bases in between. The CDR3 loop spans 15 amino acids. CDR3 DNA: TGTGCCAGCAGTGAAGCGCCGTCGAATCATCAGCCCCAGCATTTT. It translates to CASSEAPSNHQPQHF.

The rearrangement links TRBV7-3 to TRBJ2-5; TRBD1 might be the D (6 bases). Trimming stripped 2 bases from V and 7 bases from J, with 8 bases between. Per the germline V gene, CDR1 is SGHTA and CDR2 is FQGTGA. There are 12 residues in the CDR3. The CDR3 region is CASSLGGGTQYF. CDR3 nucleotides: TGTGCCAGCAGCTTAGGGGGCGGGACCCAGTACTTC. Filled out from reference TRBV7-3 and TRBJ2-5, the complete variable domain reads GAGVSQTPSNKVTEKGKYVELRCDPISGHTALYWYRQSLGQGPEFLIYFQGTGAADDSGLPNDRFFAVRPEGSVSTLKIQRTERGDSAVYLCASSLGGGTQYFGPGTRLLVL.

The V call is TRBV5-1, the J call TRBJ2-6, with D perhaps TRBD2 (5 bases). V was trimmed by 4 bases and J by 1 base, leaving 12 bases between them. CDR1 SGHRS and CDR2 YFSETQ come from the germline V gene. The CDR3 extends over 16 amino acids. CDR3 residues: CASSPLRGSGANVLTF. The CDR3 region has the DNA TGCGCCAGCAGCCCCTTAAGAGGGTCTGGGGCCAACGTCCTGACTTTC.

This clone appeared a single time. The chain links TRBV4-2 to TRBJ1-3, with D uncertain. Trimming pared 0 bases from V and 4 bases from J, leaving 4 bases between. Germline V gives CDR1 LGHNA, CDR2 YNFKEQ. The CDR3 contains 13 residues. In DNA, the CDR3 is TGTGCCAGCAGCCAAGAAGGAGGAAACACCATATATTTT. Translated: CASSQEGGNTIYF.

The chain recombines TRBV5-1 with TRBJ2-3; D gene ambiguous. The V gene's germline CDR1 is SGHRS and CDR2 YFSETQ. The ends were cut back, 1 base at V and 4 bases at J, with 19 bases in the middle. The CDR3 spans 17 residues. The CDR3 DNA reads as TGCGCCAGCAGCTTGTGGGTGCCAGCAGCATCTGCAGATACGCAGTATTTT. This encodes CASSLWVPAASADTQYF.

This rearrangement joins TRBV18 to TRBJ1-2; D unresolved. Trimming pared 1 base from V and 8 bases from J, leaving 11 bases between. From germline, CDR1 is KGHSH and CDR2 LQKENI. The CDR3 totals 13 residues. CDR3 sequence: CASSPRRSEGYTF. As DNA, the CDR3 is TGTGCCAGCTCACCACGACGGTCGGAAGGCTACACCTTC.

This chain links TRBV9 with TRBJ1-3; a weak D match, TRBD1 (6 bases). Germline CDR1 is SGDLS and CDR2 is YYNGEE. CDR3 size: 15 residues. V was cut by 0 bases and J by 1 base, with 8 bases left in between. The DNA of the CDR3 is TGTGCCAGCAGCGTAGAGGGGGTATCTGGAAACACCATATATTTT. This encodes CASSVEGVSGNTIYF.

This clone has a handful of counts. Here the CDR3 reads CASSDTQYTQYF. DNA of the CDR3: TGTGCCAGCAGCGACACCCAGTATACGCAGTATTTT. The rearrangement links TRBV11-3 to TRBJ2-3, with D unresolved. CDR1 and CDR2 (germline): SGHNT, YENEEA. Deletions cut 5 bases from V and 7 bases from J, with 10 bases between. This CDR3 has 12 residues. The full variable domain, rest sourced from reference TRBV11-3 and TRBJ2-3, is EAGVVQSPRYKIIEKKQPVAFWCNPISGHNTLYWYLQNLGQGPELLIRYENEEAVDDSQLPKDRFSAERLKGVDSTLKIQPAELGDSAVYLCASSDTQYTQYFGPGTRLTVL.

The V call is TRBV5-1, the J call TRBJ1-2, with a tentative D call TRBD1 (6 bases). The germline V and J ends were trimmed by 3 bases and 7 bases, with 19 bases remaining between them. Per germline, CDR1 SGHRS and CDR2 YFSETQ. The CDR3 length is 15 residues. In DNA form, the CDR3 reads TGCGCCAGCAGCTCCGGAGGGGGGCGTCTGTCTGGCTACACCTTC. Translation gives CASSSGGGRLSGYTF.

This clone was seen only once. This chain links TRBV4-1 with TRBJ1-4, with TRBD1 matching 8 bases. From germline, CDR1 is MGHRA and CDR2 YSYEKL. Losses at the gene ends were 3 bases for V and 8 bases for J; bases not matched to a gene: 20. The CDR3 totals 19 residues. The CDR3 here is CASSQGGGWLTGGEEKLFF. As DNA, the CDR3 is TGCGCCAGCAGCCAGGGGGGGGGCTGGTTAACAGGGGGTGAGGAAAAACTGTTTTTT.

This chain uses TRBV11-1 with TRBJ1-1; D remains ambiguous. Germline V gene lookup returns CDR1 SGHAT and CDR2 FQDESV (reference sequence). The germline V and J ends were trimmed by 5 bases and 7 bases, with 20 bases remaining between them. This CDR3 region has 15 residues. This CDR3 reads CASSPRPGRQDEAFF. CDR3 bases: TGTGCCAGCAGCCCACGTCCCGGGAGGCAGGATGAAGCTTTCTTT.

This CDR3 reads CASSIPRTNQPQHF. CDR3 nucleotides: TGTGCCAGTAGTATCCCGCGGACTAATCAGCCCCAGCATTTT. J is TRBJ1-5 and V is TRBV19; D unclear. V shed 3 bases and J shed 4 bases, with 10 bases lying between them. The CDR3 length is 14 residues. Germline CDR1 LNHDA, CDR2 SQIVND (reference sequence).

The V and J genes are TRBV12-5 and TRBJ1-1, with 9 nucleotides matching TRBD1. Unmatched junction bases numbered 4, after V lost 5 bases and J lost 6 bases. This CDR3 comprises 13 residues. Germline CDR1 LGHNT, CDR2 FRNRAP. CDR3 region: CASGLRTGAEAFF. In nucleotides, the CDR3 is TGTGCTAGTGGTCTCCGGACAGGGGCTGAAGCTTTCTTT.

The V gene is TRBV2, the J gene TRBJ2-2; maybe TRBD1 (7 bases). The CDR3 contains 14 residues. The V and J ends lost 6 bases and 3 bases respectively, with 11 bases between them. Germline lookup yields CDR1 SNHLY and CDR2 FYNNEI. CDR3 region: CASRGGTDTGELFF. The CDR3 nucleotides read TGTGCCAGCAGGGGCGGGACAGACACCGGGGAGCTGTTTTTT.

This clone appeared a few times. The chain carries TRBV7-9 and TRBJ1-6; D may be TRBD1 (6 bases). Germline lookup yields CDR1 SEHNR and CDR2 FQNEAQ (reference sequence). This CDR3 contains 13 residues. V shed 0 bases and J shed 17 bases, with 14 bases lying between them. CDR3 sequence reads: CASSLANRDHFHF. The DNA of the CDR3 is TGTGCCAGCAGCTTAGCCAACAGGGACCATTTCCACTTT.

Only a few counts were recorded for this clone. This chain joins TRBV6-1 and TRBJ2-3, with D perhaps matching TRBD1 or TRBD2 (7 bases each). The CDR3 is 16 amino acids. The V gene's germline CDR1 is MNHNS and CDR2 SASEGT. Trimming took off 3 bases at V and 1 base at J, with 14 bases between the two ends. The DNA for the CDR3 is TGTGCCAGCAGTGACAGGGGGGGAGGAGGCACAGATACGCAGTATTTT. It yields the protein CASSDRGGGGTDTQYF.

The V gene is TRBV7-3, the J gene TRBJ2-1, with D unclear. This CDR3 comprises 15 residues. Germline lookup yields CDR1 SGHTA and CDR2 FQGTGA. V lost 5 bases and J 4 bases, leaving 15 bases between the germline ends. Here the CDR3 DNA reads TGTGCCAGCAGCCCCGGATTGGGCGGTTACAATGAGCAGTTCTTC. Protein: CASSPGLGGYNEQFF.

The chain couples TRBV9 to TRBJ2-2; 13 bases match TRBD2. This CDR3 region has 21 residues. From germline, CDR1 is SGDLS and CDR2 YYNGEE. V shed 3 bases and J 4 bases; nucleotides not matched to a gene: 18. CDR3 nucleotides: TGTGCCAGCAGCGCTAAACCGGGACTAGCGGGGAAATTGGTATTCACCGGGGAGCTGTTTTTT. Its translation: CASSAKPGLAGKLVFTGELFF.

The chain couples TRBV7-2 to TRBJ2-1; 14 bases fit TRBD2. This CDR3 contains 15 residues. V trimming: 1 base; J trimming: 7 bases; junction bases outside the gene matches: 0. Germline V lookup: CDR1 SGHTA, CDR2 FQGNSA. CDR3 sequence (DNA): TGTGCCAGCAGCTTAGGACTAGCGGGGGGGAATGAGCAGTTCTTC. Protein product: CASSLGLAGGNEQFF.

The chain employs TRBV6-4 and TRBJ2-3; 8 bases line up with TRBD2. V lost 3 bases, J lost 1 base, and 0 bases stayed unmatched. Germline CDR1 MRHNA, CDR2 SNTAGT. This CDR3 has 14 residues. The CDR3 is CASSEAGGTDTQYF. The CDR3 DNA follows: TGTGCCAGCAGTGAAGCGGGGGGCACAGATACGCAGTATTTT.